Below, 21 T cell receptor beta chains from the same sample are listed, as sequenced in a study of T cells in Graves' hyperthyroidism and ophthalmopathy. RNA transcripts yielded amplified TCR beta CDR3 regions. In the first-round RT-PCR of the TCR CDR3, the HTBI primer set was used. TCRdb re-called the multiplex PCR reads through MiXCR, storing one row per CDR3 protein. The table records around 390,000 distinct CDR3 sequences, roughly 15% of them present only once. Sequencing was carried out using blood. Every receptor here comes from a woman aged 30 to 39 with Graves' ophthalmopathy.

This clonotype was seen at least ten times. The chain joins TRBV12-3 or TRBV12-4 to TRBJ2-3; D is unresolved. Trimming removed 5 bases at V and 2 bases at J, with 8 bases between. The CDR3 length is 13 residues. The CDR3 reads CASSPLATDTQYF. The CDR3 DNA reads as TGTGCCAGCAGTCCCCTTGCCACAGATACGCAGTATTTT.

This clonotype was recorded many times. The V call is TRBV12-3 or TRBV12-4, the J call TRBJ1-4, with D perhaps TRBD1 (6 bases). V was pared by 5 bases and J by 3 bases, with 13 bases between. This CDR3 region has 15 residues. The CDR3 sequence is CASSPQGTANEKLFF. The CDR3 DNA reads TGTGCCAGCAGTCCACAGGGAACGGCTAATGAAAAACTGTTTTTT.

There are many counts of this clonotype. The V gene is TRBV3-1, the J gene TRBJ2-5, with D hard to call. This CDR3 is built from 14 residues. V lost 1 base and J 2 bases, leaving 8 bases between the germline ends. Per germline, CDR1 LGHDT and CDR2 YNNKEL (reference sequence). The DNA for the CDR3 is TGTGCCAGCAGCCAAGGAAACAGACAAGAGACCCAGTACTTC. Residues: CASSQGNRQETQYF.

The chain carries TRBV28 and TRBJ2-6, with TRBD2 as a possible D gene (7 bases). The CDR3 loop spans 17 amino acids. Germline V gene data show CDR1 as MDHEN and CDR2 as SYDVKM. Trimming removed 5 bases at V and 4 bases at J, with 18 bases between. CDR3 DNA: TGTGCCAGCAGTATGACGGGGGGCCTCGGCGGGGCCAACGTCCTGACTTTC. Amino acids: CASSMTGGLGGANVLTF.

This clonotype was found a few times. This chain links TRBV19 with TRBJ1-2; 7 bases are shared with TRBD1. Germline V CDR1 and CDR2: LNHDA, SQIVND (reference sequence). The CDR3 consists of 14 residues. The J segment lost 6 bases and the V segment lost 7 bases, leaving 11 bases of the junction unmatched. CDR3 nucleotides: TGTGCCAGTAATTTTAAGACAGGGCCTGATGGCTACACCTTC. Translation: CASNFKTGPDGYTF.

This chain links TRBV12-3 or TRBV12-4 with TRBJ2-3; possibly TRBD1 for D (6 bases). Trimming took off 3 bases at V and 4 bases at J, with 11 bases between the two ends. The CDR3 sequence is 14 residues long. For the CDR3, the DNA is TGTGCCAGCAGTTTCATAGGGGGTTCAGATACGCAGTATTTT. As protein: CASSFIGGSDTQYF.

This clonotype appeared many times. The chain employs TRBV20-1 and TRBJ2-1; D is perhaps TRBD2 (5 bases). CDR3 length: 14 residues. V lost 0 bases to trimming and J lost 5 bases, with 11 bases between them. From germline, CDR1 is DFQATT and CDR2 SNEGSKA (reference sequence). The CDR3, as DNA: TGCAGTGCTAGAGAATGGAGGCCAGACAATGAGCAGTTCTTC. Amino acid sequence: CSAREWRPDNEQFF.

In its sample, this clonotype was seen many times. J is TRBJ1-1 and V is TRBV7-8; D gene ambiguous. Germline CDR1 SGHVS, CDR2 FQNEAQ. The CDR3 is 13 residues long. V dropped 3 bases and J dropped 3 bases, with 8 bases sitting between them. The CDR3, as DNA: TGTGCCAGCAGCTTCCTTGGTGACACTGAAGCTTTCTTT. Translation: CASSFLGDTEAFF.

There are a few counts of this clonotype. The chain combines TRBV29-1 with TRBJ2-7, with D possibly being TRBD1 or TRBD2 (5 bases each). The germline V gene has CDR1 SQVTM and CDR2 ANQGSEA. The CDR3 length is 12 residues. V lost 5 bases, J lost 5 bases, and 13 bases lay in between. The CDR3 here is CSVSKGTHEQYF. CDR3 sequence (DNA): TGCAGCGTTTCGAAAGGGACCCACGAGCAGTACTTC.

This clonotype was seen more than once but under ten times. V is TRBV4-1 and J is TRBJ2-7; 10 nucleotides match TRBD2. The CDR3 is made up of 16 amino acids. The germline V gene has CDR1 MGHRA and CDR2 YSYEKL. V gave up 2 bases and J gave up 2 bases; unmatched junction bases: 6. CDR3: CASSQPLAGAPYEQYF. Here the CDR3 DNA reads TGCGCCAGCAGCCAACCCCTAGCGGGGGCCCCCTACGAGCAGTACTTC.

This chain links TRBV5-4 with TRBJ2-7, with D possibly being TRBD2 (6 bases). The V end lost 3 bases, the J end lost 3 bases, and 19 bases lay between the germline ends. CDR1 and CDR2 from the germline V gene are SGHNT and YYREEE (reference sequence). CDR3 length equals 16 residues. In DNA form, the CDR3 reads TGTGCCAGCAGCTGGGGACTGCCCCGAAGGAACTACGAGCAGTACTTC. It translates to CASSWGLPRRNYEQYF.

This clonotype was counted a few times. This may stem from a read error, because a much larger clone lies one nucleotide away. V usage is TRBV6-2 or TRBV6-3 and J usage is TRBJ2-5; 7 nucleotides line up with TRBD2. The length of the CDR3 is 14 residues. Germline values: CDR1 MNHEY, CDR2 SVGEGT. As DNA, the CDR3 is TGTGCCGGCAGTGCCAGTGGCGGGGGTGAGACCCAGTACTTC. Translation gives CAGSASGGGETQYF.

The V gene is TRBV28, the J gene TRBJ1-5; no firm D call. Germline-derived CDR1 and CDR2 are MDHEN and SYDVKM. CDR3 length: 16 residues. V was pared by 7 bases and J by 0 bases, with 16 bases between. The chain's CDR3 is CASTPGGPYSNQPQHF. The CDR3 DNA follows: TGTGCCAGCACCCCCGGAGGGCCGTATAGCAATCAGCCCCAGCATTTT. Full variable domain (outside the CDR3, taken from reference TRBV28 and TRBJ1-5): DVKVTQSSRYLVKRTGEKVFLECVQDMDHENMFWYRQDPGLGLRLIYFSYDVKMKEKGDIPEGYSVSREKKERFSLILESASTNQTSMYLCASTPGGPYSNQPQHFGDGTRLSIL.

The CDR3 DNA reads TGTGCCAGCAGTAAAGGCACTGAAGCTTTCTTT. Translating it yields CASSKGTEAFF. The V call is TRBV6-1, the J call TRBJ1-1, with D hard to call. The length of the CDR3 is 11 residues. Germline V gives CDR1 MNHNS, CDR2 SASEGT. The ends were cut back, 5 bases at V and 4 bases at J, with 5 bases in the middle.

This clonotype was seen repeatedly, ten times or more. The J gene is TRBJ1-5, the V gene TRBV18; D is possibly TRBD1 (5 bases). This CDR3 has 15 amino acids. The germline gives CDR1 KGHSH, CDR2 LQKENI. V was trimmed by 3 bases and J by 2 bases, leaving 11 bases between them. The CDR3 DNA reads TGTGCCAGCTCACCGCAGGGTTTCGGCAATCAGCCCCAGCATTTT. It is translated as CASSPQGFGNQPQHF.

Many counts were recorded for this clonotype. CDR3 protein: CAWGADLADTQYF. CDR3 DNA: TGTGCCTGGGGGGCAGATTTGGCAGATACGCAGTATTTT. The chain joins TRBV30 to TRBJ2-3; TRBD1 might be the D (5 bases). Trimming left V 5 bases short and J 4 bases short, with 13 bases between. The CDR3 loop spans 13 amino acids. The V gene's germline CDR1 is GTSNPN and CDR2 SVGIG (reference sequence).

This clonotype came up many times. The rearrangement uses TRBV5-5 and TRBJ2-2; a weak D match, TRBD1 (6 bases). Trimming cost V 0 bases and J 1 base, with 13 bases left between them. The CDR3 runs to 17 residues. Looked up from germline, CDR1 is SGHKS and CDR2 is YYEKEE (reference sequence). CDR3 region: CASSLGFQGWNTGELFF. The CDR3 coding sequence is TGTGCCAGCAGCTTGGGGTTCCAGGGGTGGAACACCGGGGAGCTGTTTTTT.

This clonotype was seen repeatedly, ten times or more. This chain links TRBV20-1 with TRBJ2-3, with 11 bases identical to TRBD2. The V and J ends lost 6 bases and 2 bases, in that order; junction bases with no gene match: 10. Germline V gives CDR1 DFQATT, CDR2 SNEGSKA (reference sequence). The CDR3 has 16 residues. The CDR3 reads CSAPPLAGGNTDTQYF. In DNA, the CDR3 is TGCAGTGCCCCTCCCTTAGCGGGGGGGAACACAGATACGCAGTATTTT.

This sequence joins TRBV5-5 and TRBJ2-1; the match to TRBD2 covers 8 bases. This CDR3 comprises 14 residues. J was trimmed by 13 bases and V by 2 bases; bases with no gene match: 11. The germline gives CDR1 SGHKS, CDR2 YYEKEE (reference sequence). Written as DNA, the CDR3 is TGTGCCAGCAGCTTTACCAGCGGGGGAATATTACAGTTCTTC. It is translated as CASSFTSGGILQFF. The full variable domain, its missing parts supplied by reference TRBV5-5 and TRBJ2-1, is DAGVTQSPTHLIKTRGQQVTLRCSPISGHKSVSWYQQVLGQGPQFIFQYYEKEERGRGNFPDRFSARQFPNYSSELNVNALLLGDSALYLCASSFTSGGILQFFGPGTRLTVL.

At least ten counts were recorded for this clonotype. The chain has TRBV7-2 and TRBJ2-7, with D unresolved. The CDR3 consists of 13 residues. Germline V gene sequence: CDR1 SGHTA, CDR2 FQGNSA. V shed 4 bases and J shed 4 bases, with 11 bases lying between them. The DNA for the CDR3 is TGTGCCAGCAGCTCGAAAACCTTGTACGAGCAGTACTTC. This sequence encodes CASSSKTLYEQYF.

This clonotype was observed once. V is TRBV12-3 or TRBV12-4 and J is TRBJ2-7, with TRBD2 matching 7 bases. The ends lost 3 bases at V and 3 bases at J; junction bases unmatched: 11. The CDR3 loop spans 16 amino acids. This chain's CDR3 is CASSFLRGGGSYEQYF. As DNA, the CDR3 is TGTGCCAGCAGTTTCCTTCGGGGCGGGGGAAGCTACGAGCAGTACTTC.